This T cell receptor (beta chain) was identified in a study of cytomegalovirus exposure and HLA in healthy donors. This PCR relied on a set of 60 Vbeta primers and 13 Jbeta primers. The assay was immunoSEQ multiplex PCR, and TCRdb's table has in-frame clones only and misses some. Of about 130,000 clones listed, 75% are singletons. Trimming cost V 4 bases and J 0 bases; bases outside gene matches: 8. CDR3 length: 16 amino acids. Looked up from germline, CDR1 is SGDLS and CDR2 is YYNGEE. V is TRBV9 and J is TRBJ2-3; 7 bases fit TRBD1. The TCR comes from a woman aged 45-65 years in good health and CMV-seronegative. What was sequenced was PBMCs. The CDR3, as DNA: TGTGCCAGCAGCCCGAGGGGGACAGTCAGCACAGATACGCAGTATTTT. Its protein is CASSPRGTVSTDTQYF.